These 2 T cell receptor beta chains were sequenced from one sample in a study of blood T cell repertoires in COVID-19. Measured with immunoSEQ multiplex PCR; TCRdb has only the in-frame clones, and not every one. The data contain about 52,000 clones, about 83% of them seen just once; the ten biggest clones take up under 30%. The material sequenced was peripheral blood. These receptors were taken from an elderly woman with acute or convalescent COVID-19.

The chain employs TRBV5-4 and TRBJ2-5, with 8 bases aligning to TRBD1. The CDR3 runs 15 residues. Trimming removed 4 bases from V and 4 bases from J; junction bases left unmatched: 9. CDR1 is SGHNT and CDR2 is YYREEE in the germline V gene (reference sequence). The CDR3 DNA follows: TGTGCCAGCAGCCGAACTCAGGGGGCTGGAGAGACCCAGTACTTC. Translating gives CASSRTQGAGETQYF.

V and J are TRBV7-3 and TRBJ2-3; D gene ambiguous. V was shortened by 2 bases and J by 2 bases, with 2 bases between the two germline ends. The CDR3 loop spans 12 amino acids. Germline V gene lookup returns CDR1 SGHTA and CDR2 FQGTGA. The CDR3 reads CASSLYTDTQYF. The CDR3 DNA is TGTGCCAGCAGCTTATACACAGATACGCAGTATTTT.